A single T cell receptor beta chain is shown here with its context. Its matching antigen is unknown. The sample belongs to a study of T cell responses to AZD1222 COVID-19 vaccine. Study observations and caveats: In all cases, repertoires were sampled only after the peak T cell response. Donors were chiefly white British, with a greater number of females, and clonal diversity was perhaps underestimated.

The CDR3 covers 16 residues. CDR1 and CDR2 from the germline V gene are LGHDT and YNNKEL (reference sequence). J gave up 5 bases and V 5 bases, and 15 bases lay outside the gene matches. The protocol was immunoSEQ multiplex PCR, while the TCRdb copy is restricted to in-frame clones and leaves out a portion. The data show under 150,000 clones, roughly 90% seen once. The sequence came from an adult in good health. The sequencing used peripheral blood, collected on day 0 of AZD1222 vaccination. This chain joins TRBV3-1 (or the pseudogene TRBV3-2) and TRBJ2-7; 7 nucleotides match TRBD2. The CDR3: CASSFRGAGDLDEQYF. The DNA for the CDR3 is TGTGCCAGCAGCTTCCGCGGCGCGGGGGATCTCGACGAGCAGTACTTC.